This T cell receptor beta chain was found in a study of shared clonotypes between healthy human individuals. Study-wide context: The study drew on two women and a few men aged 18 to 49 as donors.

This table comes from immunoSEQ multiplex PCR, and its TCRdb copy is limited to in-frame clones, with some not included. Found here are 2 million to 2.5 million clones, approximately 96% of them singletons; the top ten hold around 0.13%. The sequence was collected from a man younger than 35 in good health. Material for sequencing was naive CD4+ T cells sorted from blood. Subset specified: CD45RA+ positively selected.

CDR3 region: CASSRLGADEQFF. The CDR3, as DNA: TGTGCCAGCAGTCGCCTGGGGGCAGATGAGCAGTTCTTC. V and J are TRBV6-5 and TRBJ2-1; possibly TRBD1 for D (6 bases). Trimming took off 5 bases at V and 8 bases at J, with 13 bases between the two ends. The CDR3 extends over 13 amino acids. CDR1 and CDR2 (germline): MNHEY, SVGAGI.